A selection of T cell receptor beta chains follows, all from one sample in a study of T cell responses to AZD1222 COVID-19 vaccine. The assay was immunoSEQ multiplex PCR, and TCRdb's table has in-frame clones only and misses some. The repertoire holds roughly 150,000 clones, with approximately 90% as singletons. The sample consisted of peripheral blood, taken 28 days after the second AZD1222 dose. All receptors come from an adult who received the AZD1222 COVID-19 vaccine. Each CDR3 is given with its conserved first and last residue. The D gene is left open where the match is weak. A clone size is listed for some rows: how often the clone was seen (once, few, many), or a class if it is expanded.

cdr3_aa,cdr3_nt,d_call,v_call,clone_size,j_call,cdr3_length
CASSPNRGERGYTF,TGTGCCAGCAGCCCCAACCGGGGAGAAAGAGGCTACACCTTC,-,TRBV9,-,TRBJ1-2,14
CASSEWGRPYGYTF,TGCGCCAGCAGTGAGTGGGGCAGGCCCTATGGCTACACCTTC,-,TRBV10-2,-,TRBJ1-2,14
CASKAGTGTGWTQYF,TGTGCCAGCAAAGCCGGGACAGGAACGGGGTGGACCCAGTACTTC,TRBD1,TRBV2,-,TRBJ2-5,15
CASSIGRGSYEQYF,TGTGCCAGCAGCATAGGGAGGGGTTCCTACGAGCAGTACTTC,TRBD2,TRBV7-2,-,TRBJ2-7,14
CASRAGQGRYTF,TGTGCCAGCAGGGCTGGACAGGGTCGCTACACCTTC,TRBD1,TRBV6-5,once,TRBJ1-2,12
CASSTPLAGLGELFF,TGTGCCAGCAGTACTCCGCTAGCGGGCCTCGGGGAGCTGTTTTTT,TRBD2,TRBV25-1,-,TRBJ2-2,15
CASRKDYLNTGELFF,TGTGCCAGCAGAAAGGACTACCTTAACACCGGGGAGCTGTTTTTT,-,TRBV27,-,TRBJ2-2,15
CASGQGFTDTQYF,TGTGCCAGCGGACAGGGGTTCACAGATACGCAGTATTTT,TRBD1,TRBV6-6,-,TRBJ2-3,13
CASSLGQGSTDTQYF,TGCGCCAGCAGCTTGGGTCAGGGCAGCACAGATACGCAGTATTTT,-,TRBV5-1,-,TRBJ2-3,15
CASSSSSGISNEQFF,TGTGCCAGCAGCTCCTCTAGCGGGATCTCTAATGAGCAGTTCTTC,TRBD2,TRBV7-2,-,TRBJ2-1,15
CASSLDIAGSSYNEQFF,TGCGCCAGCAGCTTGGATATCGCAGGGAGCTCCTACAATGAGCAGTTCTTC,-,TRBV5-1,-,TRBJ2-1,17
CASSPEGGGNTIYF,TGCGCCAGCAGCCCGGAGGGAGGTGGAAACACCATATATTTT,-,TRBV5-1,-,TRBJ1-3,14
CASSPESGTSSYEQYF,TGTGCCAGCAGCCCCGAATCAGGGACTAGCTCCTACGAGCAGTACTTC,TRBD2,TRBV9,-,TRBJ2-7,16
CASGFWAGAGAGELFF,TGTGCTAGTGGTTTTTGGGCGGGAGCGGGTGCCGGGGAGCTGTTTTTT,TRBD2,TRBV12-5,-,TRBJ2-2,16
CSVQGANEKLFF,TGCAGCGTTCAGGGGGCTAATGAAAAACTGTTTTTT,TRBD1,TRBV29-1,-,TRBJ1-4,12
CASGRDGTDTQYF,TGTGCCAGCGGGAGAGACGGGACAGATACGCAGTATTTT,-,TRBV6-5,-,TRBJ2-3,13
CASSLEIAGGPNEQFF,TGCGCCAGCAGCTTGGAGATAGCGGGAGGGCCCAATGAGCAGTTCTTC,TRBD2,TRBV5-1,-,TRBJ2-1,16
CASSGGNYEKLFF,TGTGCCAGCAGCGGGGGAAATTACGAAAAACTGTTTTTT,-,TRBV12-3/TRBV12-4,-,TRBJ1-4,13
CASSLAVNEAGYGYTF,TGTGCCAGCAGCTTGGCCGTAAATGAGGCGGGCTATGGCTACACCTTC,-,TRBV5-4,once,TRBJ1-2,16
CASSRKMNTEAFF,TGTGCCAGCAGCCGCAAGATGAACACTGAAGCTTTCTTT,-,TRBV13,-,TRBJ1-1,13
CASSLRGAGVGEQFF,TGTGCCAGCAGCTTAAGAGGAGCGGGAGTAGGTGAGCAGTTCTTC,TRBD2,TRBV11-2,-,TRBJ2-1,15
CASSPRDRGQDGYTF,TGTGCCAGCAGCCCACGGGACAGGGGGCAGGATGGCTACACCTTC,TRBD1,TRBV16,-,TRBJ1-2,15
CASSPGGLSNSPLHF,TGTGCCAGCTCACCAGGCGGACTCTCTAATTCACCCCTCCACTTT,-,TRBV18,-,TRBJ1-6,15
CSVVRAREGTQYF,TGCAGCGTCGTCCGGGCCAGGGAAGGGACCCAGTACTTC,-,TRBV29-1,-,TRBJ2-5,13
CASSQTGNGSPLHF,TGTGCCAGCAGCCAAACAGGGAACGGTTCACCCCTCCACTTT,-,TRBV5-5,-,TRBJ1-6,14
CASSQVATGGPNTQYF,TGCGCCAGCAGCCAAGTGGCGACGGGAGGGCCCAATACGCAGTATTTT,TRBD2,TRBV4-1,-,TRBJ2-3,16
CASSSIQEAFF,TGTGCCAGCAGCTCGATCCAGGAGGCTTTCTTT,-,TRBV5-6,-,TRBJ1-1,11
CASALGGLYGYTF,TGCGCCAGCGCCTTGGGGGGCCTCTATGGCTACACCTTC,-,TRBV5-1,-,TRBJ1-2,13
CASTPGPALEAFF,TGTGCCAGCACCCCGGGCCCTGCCCTAGAAGCTTTCTTT,-,TRBV6-2/TRBV6-3,-,TRBJ1-1,13
CASSLPAGSGDTQYF,TGTGCCAGCAGCTTACCAGCGGGGTCCGGGGATACGCAGTATTTT,TRBD2,TRBV11-2,-,TRBJ2-3,15
CASRYQETQYF,TGTGCCAGCAGGTACCAAGAGACCCAGTACTTC,-,TRBV12-3/TRBV12-4,-,TRBJ2-5,11
CASTDLVDEQYF,TGCGCCAGCACCGACCTGGTGGACGAGCAGTACTTC,-,TRBV5-1,-,TRBJ2-7,12
CAWVRDNQETQYF,TGTGCCTGGGTCCGGGACAACCAAGAGACCCAGTACTTC,-,TRBV30,-,TRBJ2-5,13
CASTWENTEAFF,TGTGCCAGTACATGGGAGAACACTGAAGCTTTCTTT,-,TRBV19,-,TRBJ1-1,12
CASSIGLAEGYEQYF,TGTGCCAGTAGTATAGGACTAGCGGAAGGGTACGAGCAGTACTTC,TRBD2,TRBV19,-,TRBJ2-7,15
CASSLGGGGAYEQYF,TGTGCCAGCAGCTTGGGAGGAGGTGGCGCCTACGAGCAGTACTTC,-,TRBV5-4,once,TRBJ2-7,15
CASSWGGLGGYTF,TGTGCCAGCAGCTGGGGGGGGCTGGGCGGCTACACCTTC,-,TRBV5-4,-,TRBJ1-2,13
CSAIPRDRDYGYTF,TGCAGCGCCATCCCGCGCGACAGGGATTATGGCTACACCTTC,TRBD1,TRBV29-1,once,TRBJ1-2,14
CASSDVTTNYGYTF,TGTGCCAGCAGTGATGTCACGACCAACTATGGCTACACCTTC,-,TRBV2,-,TRBJ1-2,14
CASSDRDYSPLHF,TGTGCCAGCTCCGACAGGGACTATTCACCCCTCCACTTT,TRBD1,TRBV27,-,TRBJ1-6,13
CASSVLDRGGSYNSPLHF,TGTGCCAGCAGTGTCTTAGACAGGGGAGGTTCCTATAATTCACCCCTCCACTTT,TRBD1,TRBV2,-,TRBJ1-6,18
CASSLVASGGADNEQFF,TGTGCCAGCAGCTTAGTGGCTAGCGGGGGGGCGGACAATGAGCAGTTCTTC,TRBD2,TRBV7-2,-,TRBJ2-1,17
CASKLGEKLFF,TGTGCCAGCAAGTTGGGCGAAAAACTGTTTTTT,-,TRBV6-5,-,TRBJ1-4,11
CASSGDREHEQYF,TGTGCCAGCAGCGGGGACAGGGAACACGAGCAGTACTTC,TRBD1,TRBV9,-,TRBJ2-7,13
CASRGELAGNNEQFF,TGTGCCAGCAGGGGGGAGCTAGCGGGCAACAATGAGCAGTTCTTC,TRBD2,TRBV2,-,TRBJ2-1,15
CASMQGSTDTQYF,TGTGCCAGCATGCAGGGTAGCACAGATACGCAGTATTTT,-,TRBV2,-,TRBJ2-3,13
CASSIGQGATSYGYTF,TGTGCCAGTAGTATTGGACAGGGGGCTACATCCTATGGCTACACCTTC,TRBD1,TRBV19,-,TRBJ1-2,16
CASRTGTSGYNEQFF,TGTGCCAGCAGAACCGGGACTAGCGGCTACAATGAGCAGTTCTTC,TRBD2,TRBV28,-,TRBJ2-1,15
CASSQVDSEFGYTF,TGCGCCAGCAGCCAAGTTGACAGTGAGTTCGGCTACACCTTC,-,TRBV4-1,-,TRBJ1-2,14
CASGAHSYEQYF,TGTGCCAGCGGGGCCCACTCCTACGAGCAGTACTTC,-,TRBV2,-,TRBJ2-7,12